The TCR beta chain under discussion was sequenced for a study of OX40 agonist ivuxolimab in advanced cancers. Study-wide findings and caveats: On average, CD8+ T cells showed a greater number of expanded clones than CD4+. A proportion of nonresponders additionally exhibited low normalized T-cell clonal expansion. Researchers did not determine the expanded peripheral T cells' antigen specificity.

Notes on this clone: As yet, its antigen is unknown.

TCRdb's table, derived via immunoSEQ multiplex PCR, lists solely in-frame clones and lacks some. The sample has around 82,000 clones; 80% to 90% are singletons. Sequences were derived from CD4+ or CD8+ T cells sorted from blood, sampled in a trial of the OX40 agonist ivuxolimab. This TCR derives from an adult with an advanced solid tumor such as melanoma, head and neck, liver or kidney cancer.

The CDR3 protein is CASSSYRRGLGNTIYF. DNA for the CDR3: TGTGCCAGCAGTTCCTATCGAAGGGGACTCGGAAACACCATATATTTT. This rearrangement joins TRBV28 to TRBJ1-3; weak D call: TRBD1 (5 bases). Germline V gene lookup returns CDR1 MDHEN and CDR2 SYDVKM. V dropped 4 bases and J dropped 4 bases, with 17 bases sitting between them. The CDR3 extends over 16 amino acids.